This TCR beta chain emerged from a study of cytomegalovirus exposure and HLA in healthy donors. General study results and limits: Overall, around 150 TCR beta chains were annotated as cytomegalovirus-associated.

In the PCR, 60 Vbeta and 13 Jbeta primers were used. In the authors' workflow: Counted up in a later analysis, unique TCR beta chains came to approximately 83 million, with around 12 million shared. Data came from immunoSEQ multiplex PCR; TCRdb stores just in-frame clones and leaves some out. D and trimming come from the DNA, and the V and J calls and clone size come from that table. The sample holds tens of thousands of clones; 63% are singletons and the top ten take approximately 16%. The CDR3 loop spans 15 amino acids. The germline gives CDR1 LGHNA, CDR2 YSLEER. The junction had 5 bases not matched to a gene; V was cut back by 4 bases and J by 5 bases. Remarks on this clone: Its specificity is unknown.

This sequence was found in a woman aged 40 to 50 in good health and CMV-seropositive. This sequence joins TRBV4-3 and TRBJ2-1, with 10 positions matching TRBD2. The material sequenced was PBMCs. CDR3 nucleotides: TGCGCCAGCAGCCCCGGGCTAGCGGGAGACAATGAGCAGTTCTTC. It encodes CASSPGLAGDNEQFF.